Sequencing of this TCR beta chain was carried out in a study of T cells in Graves' hyperthyroidism and ophthalmopathy. TCR beta CDR3 regions were amplified from RNA transcripts. An initial round of RT-PCR targeting the TCR CDR3 relied on the HTBI primer set. MiXCR was run by TCRdb on the multiplex PCR reads, yielding one entry per CDR3 protein. The sample contains about 290,000 distinct CDR3 sequences, 16% of which appear only once. This clonotype occurred a few times. CDR1 is LGHDT, CDR2 YNNKEL, per germline (reference sequence). CDR3 length: 15 residues. V was shortened by 4 bases and J by 2 bases, with 12 bases between the two germline ends.

The chain is built from TRBV3-1 and TRBJ2-4; D is unresolved. The sequence came from a man younger than 40 with Graves' hyperthyroidism. The specimen sequenced was blood. Written as DNA, the CDR3 is TGTGCCAGCAGCCTGGAAGGGCGAACCAAAAACATTCAGTACTTC. It yields the protein CASSLEGRTKNIQYF. Full variable domain (outside the CDR3, taken from reference TRBV3-1 and TRBJ2-4): DTAVSQTPKYLVTQMGNDKSIKCEQNLGHDTMYWYKQDSKKFLKIMFSYNNKELIINETVPNRFSPKSPDKAHLNLHINSLELGDSAVYFCASSLEGRTKNIQYFGAGTRLSVL.